This T cell receptor beta chain was identified in a study of cytomegalovirus exposure and HLA in healthy donors. Study outcomes and limitations: Listed as cytomegalovirus-associated were more than 150 TCR beta chains. The classifier, whose performance was assessed in both the original and validation cohorts, reportedly diagnosed cytomegalovirus status with high specificity and sensitivity.

The germline gives CDR1 MGHRA, CDR2 YSYEKL. The CDR3 consists of 14 residues. Trimming removed 4 bases from V and 4 bases from J; junction bases left unmatched: 7. Use of 60 Vbeta and 13 Jbeta primers characterized the PCR. Repertoires were generated with immunoSEQ multiplex PCR, while TCRdb's copy carries only in-frame clones and drops some. The sample includes around 150,000 clones, under 80% of them seen just once. A remark on this clone: The target antigen is unknown.

The clonotype comes from a man in his forties in good health and CMV-seronegative. Sequenced sample: PBMCs. The J gene is TRBJ2-7, the V gene TRBV4-1; 7 bases match TRBD1. The CDR3 region is CASSLRTGQYEQYF. Written as DNA, the CDR3 is TGCGCCAGCAGCCTTCGGACAGGACAGTACGAGCAGTACTTC.